Below, 29 T cell receptor beta chains from the same sample are listed, as sequenced in a study of vaccination effects on CD4 cells after COVID-19. The protocol was immunoSEQ multiplex PCR, while the TCRdb copy is restricted to in-frame clones and leaves out a portion. The sample holds fewer than 75,000 clones, over 75% seen once. The culture ran for around 10 days before CD4+ T cells were isolated. The participants, recipients of two vaccine doses, got either BNT162b2 or mRNA-1273. What these receptors recognize is not known. The material sequenced was CD4+ T cells from PBMCs cultured without peptide, taken after COVID-19 vaccination. These receptors were collected from a human donor who received a COVID-19 vaccine.

The chain has TRBV6-5 and TRBJ2-5, with 8 bases lining up with TRBD1. The CDR3 runs to 14 residues. Germline V gene data show CDR1 as MNHEY and CDR2 as SVGAGI. J was trimmed by 5 bases and V by 6 bases; bases with no gene match: 8. CDR3 nucleotide sequence: TGTGCCAGCAGAGCCGGGACAGGAGGGGAGACCCAGTACTTC. Protein: CASRAGTGGETQYF.

This rearrangement joins TRBV6-5 to TRBJ1-3; 7 bases align to TRBD1. V was clipped by 6 bases and J by 4 bases; unmatched bases: 6. CDR1 MNHEY and CDR2 SVGAGI come from the germline V gene. The CDR3 sequence is 14 residues long. CDR3 region: CASRTTGVGNTIYF. The CDR3, as DNA: TGTGCCAGCAGAACAACAGGGGTCGGAAACACCATATATTTT.

The J gene is TRBJ2-5, the V gene TRBV19; tentatively, D is TRBD1 (6 bases). Germline CDR1 reads LNHDA; CDR2 reads SQIVND (reference sequence). V was shortened by 3 bases and J by 0 bases, with 8 bases between the two germline ends. The CDR3 is made up of 14 amino acids. The CDR3 nucleotides read TGTGCCAGTAGTATTCAGGGGTACCAAGAGACCCAGTACTTC. Encoded protein: CASSIQGYQETQYF.

This clone was counted a single time. The genes are TRBV2 and TRBJ2-7; D remains unclear. The germline CDR1 and CDR2 sequences are SNHLY and FYNNEI. V lost 6 bases, J lost 11 bases, and 17 bases lay in between. The CDR3 consists of 12 residues. The CDR3 region has the DNA TGTGCCAGCAGCCTCATGGCCAGTTTAAAGTACGTC. This encodes CASSLMASLKYV.

The J gene is TRBJ2-5, the V gene TRBV5-1; D gene uncertain. V lost 0 bases and J lost 1, with 10 bases in between. Germline V gives CDR1 SGHRS, CDR2 YFSETQ. The CDR3 length is 15 residues. CDR3 region: CASSLGGVPQETQYF. CDR3 in DNA: TGCGCCAGCAGCTTGGGAGGCGTCCCCCAAGAGACCCAGTACTTC.

The chain has TRBV29-1 and TRBJ2-1, with 9 nucleotides matching TRBD2. The V segment lost 3 bases and the J segment 6 bases; nucleotides outside the gene matches: 12. CDR1 is SQVTM and CDR2 is ANQGSEA in the germline V gene. The CDR3 covers 16 residues. The CDR3 spells CSVDEFPRTSANEQFF. The CDR3 DNA reads TGCAGCGTTGATGAATTCCCCCGGACTAGCGCCAATGAGCAGTTCTTC.

The rearrangement uses TRBV24-1 and TRBJ2-1; no firm D call. The CDR3 has 13 amino acids. Germline CDR1 reads KGHDR; CDR2 reads SFDVKD. V was shortened by 2 bases and J by 10 bases, with 11 bases between the two germline ends. The CDR3 sequence: CATSDSPTQEQFF. In DNA, the CDR3 is TGTGCCACCAGTGATTCCCCAACACAGGAGCAGTTCTTC.

The chain is built from TRBV5-1 and TRBJ1-3; tentative D call: TRBD1 (6 bases). Trimming shortened V by 0 bases and J by 4 bases, and 17 bases separated the two germline ends. The CDR3 is made up of 17 amino acids. Germline loops: CDR1 SGHRS, CDR2 YFSETQ. In DNA, the CDR3 is TGCGCCAGCAGCTTGGTGGATCCGGGGGCGACCGGAAACACCATATATTTT. Amino acid sequence: CASSLVDPGATGNTIYF.

The chain is built from TRBV5-1 and TRBJ2-7; D is perhaps TRBD2 (6 bases). Germline V CDR1 and CDR2: SGHRS, YFSETQ. The CDR3 is 15 amino acids. V dropped 5 bases and J dropped 3 bases, with 18 bases sitting between them. In DNA, the CDR3 is TGCGCCAGCAGGAGATCCCTAGGAGGGGACTACGAGCAGTACGTC. Its protein product is CASRRSLGGDYEQYV.

This clone was picked up a small number of times. The chain employs TRBV7-2 and TRBJ1-3; maybe TRBD1 (6 bases). The CDR3 is 16 amino acids. Trimming took 5 bases from V and 3 from J, leaving 17 bases between them. Germline V CDR1 and CDR2: SGHTA, FQGNSA. The CDR3 spells CASSKPPGEVGNTIYF. DNA for the CDR3: TGTGCCAGCAGCAAACCGCCAGGGGAAGTTGGAAACACCATATATTTT.

The genes are TRBV5-6 and TRBJ2-2; D uncertain. The CDR3 runs 14 residues. The V and J ends lost 2 bases and 7 bases respectively, with 12 bases between them. Germline CDR1 and CDR2: SGHDT and YYEEEE. CDR3 nucleotide sequence: TGTGCCAGCAGCTTATTTAATTCGGGCGGGGAGCTGTTTTTT. Protein: CASSLFNSGGELFF.

J is TRBJ1-6 and V is TRBV5-1, with D unresolved. The CDR3 runs to 13 residues. Per the germline V gene, CDR1 is SGHRS and CDR2 is YFSETQ. V was clipped by 0 bases and J by 10 bases, with 8 bases between them. In DNA, the CDR3 is TGCGCCAGCAGCTTGGCCGGGCTGTCACCCCTCCACTTT. This translates into CASSLAGLSPLHF.

CDR3 sequence: CASSLAGTGTHEQYV. The DNA for the CDR3 is TGTGCCAGCAGCCTTGCCGGGACAGGGACCCACGAGCAGTACGTC. V usage is TRBV28 and J usage is TRBJ2-7, with 9 bases aligning to TRBD1. The CDR3 loop spans 15 amino acids. In germline, CDR1 is MDHEN, CDR2 SYDVKM. The V segment lost 6 bases and the J segment 5 bases; nucleotides outside the gene matches: 11.

The chain combines TRBV5-6 with TRBJ2-7; D uncertain. The CDR3 spans 15 residues. Germline V gives CDR1 SGHDT, CDR2 YYEEEE. Deletions cut 0 bases from V and 6 bases from J, with 16 bases between. The CDR3 loop reads CASSLAKFPLSEQYV. The CDR3 nucleotides are TGTGCCAGCAGCTTGGCCAAATTTCCTCTCTCCGAGCAGTACGTC.

The chain combines TRBV7-9 with TRBJ1-3, with a tentative D call TRBD1 (6 bases). The CDR3 is 17 residues long. V was shortened by 5 bases and J by 4 bases, with 21 bases between the two germline ends. Germline lookup yields CDR1 SEHNR and CDR2 FQNEAQ (reference sequence). This CDR3 reads CASSPRDNGARGNTIYF. The CDR3 DNA is TGTGCCAGCAGCCCCCGGGACAATGGCGCCCGAGGAAACACCATATATTTT.

CDR3 in amino acids: CASSPRQDYGYTF. In DNA form, the CDR3 reads TGTGCCAGCTCACCCAGGCAGGACTATGGCTACACCTTC. V gene TRBV18 combines with J gene TRBJ1-2; D gene unclear. V was shortened by 3 bases and J by 3 bases, with 8 bases between the two germline ends. The CDR3 is 13 residues long. Per germline, CDR1 KGHSH and CDR2 LQKENI.

This clone came up once. This chain joins TRBV19 and TRBJ1-5, with 10 bases fitting TRBD1. The CDR3 loop spans 14 amino acids. V gave up 7 bases and J gave up 4 bases; unmatched junction bases: 4. Germline CDR1 and CDR2: LNHDA and SQIVND (reference sequence). The CDR3 here is CASTGQGSNQPQHF. CDR3 bases: TGTGCCAGTACGGGACAGGGGAGTAATCAGCCCCAGCATTTT.

The V call is TRBV12-5, the J call TRBJ1-2; 8 bases align to TRBD1. There are 16 residues in the CDR3. V was pared by 6 bases and J by 7 bases, with 16 bases of the junction left unmatched. The germline CDR1 and CDR2 sequences are LGHNT and FRNRAP. CDR3 nucleotide sequence: TGTGCTAGTGGATCAGGACAGGGTGGGGAAATTGGTGGCTACACCTTC. Residues: CASGSGQGGEIGGYTF. The whole variable domain, remainder taken from reference TRBV12-5 and TRBJ1-2, is DARVTQTPRHKVTEMGQEVTMRCQPILGHNTVFWYRQTMMQGLELLAYFRNRAPLDDSGMPKDRFSAEMPDATLATLKIQPSEPRDSAVYFCASGSGQGGEIGGYTFGSGTRLTVV.

This chain joins TRBV2 and TRBJ1-4, with 9 bases identical to TRBD1. With V trimmed by 8 bases and J by 7 bases, 11 bases remained unmatched. CDR3 length: 15 residues. The germline CDR1 and CDR2 sequences are SNHLY and FYNNEI. CDR3: CASAEQGARGEKLFF. In DNA form, the CDR3 reads TGTGCCAGCGCCGAACAGGGGGCAAGAGGTGAAAAACTGTTTTTT.

The J gene is TRBJ1-2, the V gene TRBV6-5; D is uncertain. Trimming took 5 bases from V and 8 from J, leaving 18 bases between them. The germline CDR1 and CDR2 sequences are MNHEY and SVGAGI. This CDR3 has 14 residues. CDR3 protein: CASSTKTRAGGYTF. The DNA of the CDR3 is TGTGCCAGCAGTACAAAAACTCGAGCGGGCGGCTACACCTTC.

The genes are TRBV9 and TRBJ2-5, with a possible D match to TRBD2 (5 bases). The CDR3 is made up of 14 amino acids. The germline V gene encodes CDR1 SGDLS and CDR2 YYNGEE. The germline V and J ends were trimmed by 4 bases and 7 bases, with 17 bases remaining between them. The CDR3 bases are TGTGCCAGCAGCCCCAGGACGGCCGAGGGGACCCAGTACTTC. Its protein is CASSPRTAEGTQYF.

The genes are TRBV5-1 and TRBJ2-5, with 8 bases aligning to TRBD2. This CDR3 is built from 16 residues. V shed 5 bases, J shed 1 base, and the junction held 10 bases outside the gene matches. From germline, CDR1 is SGHRS and CDR2 YFSETQ. Written as DNA, the CDR3 is TGCGCCAGCAGGACTAGCGTCGGGCGCCTCCAAGAGACCCAGTACTTC. Translated, it gives CASRTSVGRLQETQYF.

The chain has TRBV9 and TRBJ2-1; 8 bases map to TRBD1. Looked up from germline, CDR1 is SGDLS and CDR2 is YYNGEE. The CDR3 spans 15 residues. V shed 3 bases, J shed 2 bases, and the junction held 4 bases outside the gene matches. CDR3 sequence reads: CASSGQGWAYNEQFF. CDR3 coding DNA: TGTGCCAGCAGCGGACAGGGGTGGGCCTACAATGAGCAGTTCTTC.

This clone showed up just a few times. For the CDR3, the DNA is TGTGCCAGCAGCCGGACAGACCTTAATTCACCCCTCCACTTT. This sequence encodes CASSRTDLNSPLHF. This chain links TRBV2 with TRBJ1-6; D is perhaps TRBD1 (6 bases). CDR1 is SNHLY, CDR2 FYNNEI, per germline. This CDR3 is built from 14 residues. Trimming cost V 6 bases and J 6 bases, with 12 bases left between them.

CDR3 region: CATGQGNSGNTIYF. The CDR3 DNA follows: TGTGCCACAGGACAGGGTAACTCTGGAAACACCATATATTTT. J is TRBJ1-3 and V is TRBV7-2; TRBD1 agrees at 8 bases. The CDR3 has 14 residues. J lost 0 bases, V lost 10 bases, and 5 bases had no gene match. Germline CDR1 reads SGHTA; CDR2 reads FQGNSA.

In regard to this clone: Other DNA sequences in the sample encode the same CDR3. The chain recombines TRBV9 with TRBJ2-3, with a weak D call TRBD1 (6 bases). Germline V gene data show CDR1 as SGDLS and CDR2 as YYNGEE. The V end was cut by 0 bases, the J end by 1 base, with 9 bases between. The CDR3 sequence is 15 residues long. The CDR3 protein is CASSVVPGGTDTQYF. For the CDR3, the DNA is TGTGCCAGCAGCGTAGTGCCAGGGGGCACAGATACGCAGTATTTT. The entire variable domain, with the rest obtained from reference TRBV9 and TRBJ2-3, is as follows: DSGVTQTPKHLITATGQRVTLRCSPRSGDLSVYWYQQSLDQGLQFLIQYYNGEERAKGNILERFSAQQFPDLHSELNLSSLELGDSALYFCASSVVPGGTDTQYFGPGTRLTVL.

The chain recombines TRBV29-1 with TRBJ2-3; D uncertain. There are 11 residues in the CDR3. V lost 4 bases and J lost 7, with 9 bases in between. The germline V gene encodes CDR1 SQVTM and CDR2 ANQGSEA. The CDR3 loop is CSVGDLHTQYF. Written as DNA, the CDR3 is TGCAGCGTTGGTGACCTACATACGCAGTATTTT.

The chain recombines TRBV4-1 with TRBJ2-5; no clear D. With 1 base removed from V and 5 bases from J, the gap between germline ends came to 11 bases. Germline CDR1 is MGHRA and CDR2 is YSYEKL. The CDR3 length is 14 residues. In DNA, the CDR3 is TGCGCCAGCAGCCAAGGGGGATCGGTGGAGACCCAGTACTTC. The encoded protein is CASSQGGSVETQYF.

The CDR3 loop reads CATSRLSVQPQHF. The CDR3 DNA is TGTGCCACCAGCAGATTATCGGTTCAGCCCCAGCATTTT. This chain joins TRBV15 and TRBJ1-5; D is unclear. V was pared by 2 bases and J by 6 bases, with 8 bases between. CDR1 is LNHNV and CDR2 is YYDKDF in the germline V gene (reference sequence). The CDR3 covers 13 residues.